The clone carrying this TCR beta chain was observed a few times. What it binds is not known. One entry per CDR3 protein, called by TCRdb with MiXCR from the 5' RACE reads. The sample yields roughly 570,000 distinct CDR3 sequences, over 8.5% seen once. The source of the sample is a study of identical twins. This CDR3 is built from 13 residues. V dropped 0 bases and J dropped 0 bases, with 6 bases sitting between them. Germline CDR1 is GTSNPN and CDR2 is SVGIG (reference sequence). Study-wide results and caveats: Cross-sectional statistics, not tracking of the same donors, supported the conclusions. Surplus twin overlap in beta out-of-frame sequences was less pronounced.

The sample was also linked to a second study, of yellow fever vaccine responses in identical twins.

This chain links TRBV30 with TRBJ2-7; no reliable D call. This clonotype was obtained from a woman under 30 in good health. The sample was PBMCs. The chain's CDR3 is CAWSVTLSYEQYF. CDR3 DNA: TGTGCCTGGAGTGTAACCCTCTCCTACGAGCAGTACTTC.